This T cell receptor (beta chain) was observed in a study of CD8 T cells in ankylosing spondylitis. It was by quantitative 5'-RACE with molecular barcodes that TCR beta libraries were made. One entry per CDR3 protein, called by TCRdb with MiXCR from the 5' RACE reads. This table holds around 7,000 distinct CDR3 sequences, more than 7.5% found once. The V and J ends lost 3 bases and 7 bases respectively, with 30 bases between them. Germline CDR1 is SGDLS and CDR2 is YYNGEE. This CDR3 region has 19 residues. This clonotype has ten or more counts. The receptor was derived from a male donor with ankylosing spondylitis or in good health (not recorded which). The rearrangement uses TRBV9 and TRBJ2-3, with D tentatively TRBD2 (7 bases). Material: blood, either unsorted or a sorted T cell fraction (not recorded which). The CDR3 nucleotides are TGTGCCAGCAGCGGCCGGGACGGGCGAGGCCGAGGGGGGGGCCATACGCAGTATTTT. This gives the protein CASSGRDGRGRGGGHTQYF.